The clone carrying this TCR beta chain was seen a single time. Its target is not known. This CDR3 has 17 residues. The germline V gene has CDR1 MNHEY and CDR2 SMNVEV (reference sequence). V gave up 0 bases and J gave up 4 bases, with 17 bases separating them. The data originate from a study of blood T cells in healthy people across ages. A sample-barcoded 5' primer and a J-beta primer mix were used in a second PCR of roughly 7 to 11 cycles. TCRdb reprocessed the 5' RACE reads with MiXCR, giving one entry per CDR3 protein. The sample lists 650,000 to 1,000,000 distinct CDR3 sequences; 35% to 60% were seen once. Whole-study findings and limits: Diversity was higher, and naive CD4+ cells more numerous, in long-lived donors than in aged donors. It was not known whether donors were CMV positive (a possible confounder of expanded clonotype changes).

This sequence was found in an elderly man in good health. Material for sequencing was blood. V is TRBV27 and J is TRBJ2-3, with D hard to call. CDR3 DNA: TGTGCCAGCAGTTTATCTTATCGTGCGAGAGTTCCAGATACGCAGTATTTT. Translating gives CASSLSYRARVPDTQYF.